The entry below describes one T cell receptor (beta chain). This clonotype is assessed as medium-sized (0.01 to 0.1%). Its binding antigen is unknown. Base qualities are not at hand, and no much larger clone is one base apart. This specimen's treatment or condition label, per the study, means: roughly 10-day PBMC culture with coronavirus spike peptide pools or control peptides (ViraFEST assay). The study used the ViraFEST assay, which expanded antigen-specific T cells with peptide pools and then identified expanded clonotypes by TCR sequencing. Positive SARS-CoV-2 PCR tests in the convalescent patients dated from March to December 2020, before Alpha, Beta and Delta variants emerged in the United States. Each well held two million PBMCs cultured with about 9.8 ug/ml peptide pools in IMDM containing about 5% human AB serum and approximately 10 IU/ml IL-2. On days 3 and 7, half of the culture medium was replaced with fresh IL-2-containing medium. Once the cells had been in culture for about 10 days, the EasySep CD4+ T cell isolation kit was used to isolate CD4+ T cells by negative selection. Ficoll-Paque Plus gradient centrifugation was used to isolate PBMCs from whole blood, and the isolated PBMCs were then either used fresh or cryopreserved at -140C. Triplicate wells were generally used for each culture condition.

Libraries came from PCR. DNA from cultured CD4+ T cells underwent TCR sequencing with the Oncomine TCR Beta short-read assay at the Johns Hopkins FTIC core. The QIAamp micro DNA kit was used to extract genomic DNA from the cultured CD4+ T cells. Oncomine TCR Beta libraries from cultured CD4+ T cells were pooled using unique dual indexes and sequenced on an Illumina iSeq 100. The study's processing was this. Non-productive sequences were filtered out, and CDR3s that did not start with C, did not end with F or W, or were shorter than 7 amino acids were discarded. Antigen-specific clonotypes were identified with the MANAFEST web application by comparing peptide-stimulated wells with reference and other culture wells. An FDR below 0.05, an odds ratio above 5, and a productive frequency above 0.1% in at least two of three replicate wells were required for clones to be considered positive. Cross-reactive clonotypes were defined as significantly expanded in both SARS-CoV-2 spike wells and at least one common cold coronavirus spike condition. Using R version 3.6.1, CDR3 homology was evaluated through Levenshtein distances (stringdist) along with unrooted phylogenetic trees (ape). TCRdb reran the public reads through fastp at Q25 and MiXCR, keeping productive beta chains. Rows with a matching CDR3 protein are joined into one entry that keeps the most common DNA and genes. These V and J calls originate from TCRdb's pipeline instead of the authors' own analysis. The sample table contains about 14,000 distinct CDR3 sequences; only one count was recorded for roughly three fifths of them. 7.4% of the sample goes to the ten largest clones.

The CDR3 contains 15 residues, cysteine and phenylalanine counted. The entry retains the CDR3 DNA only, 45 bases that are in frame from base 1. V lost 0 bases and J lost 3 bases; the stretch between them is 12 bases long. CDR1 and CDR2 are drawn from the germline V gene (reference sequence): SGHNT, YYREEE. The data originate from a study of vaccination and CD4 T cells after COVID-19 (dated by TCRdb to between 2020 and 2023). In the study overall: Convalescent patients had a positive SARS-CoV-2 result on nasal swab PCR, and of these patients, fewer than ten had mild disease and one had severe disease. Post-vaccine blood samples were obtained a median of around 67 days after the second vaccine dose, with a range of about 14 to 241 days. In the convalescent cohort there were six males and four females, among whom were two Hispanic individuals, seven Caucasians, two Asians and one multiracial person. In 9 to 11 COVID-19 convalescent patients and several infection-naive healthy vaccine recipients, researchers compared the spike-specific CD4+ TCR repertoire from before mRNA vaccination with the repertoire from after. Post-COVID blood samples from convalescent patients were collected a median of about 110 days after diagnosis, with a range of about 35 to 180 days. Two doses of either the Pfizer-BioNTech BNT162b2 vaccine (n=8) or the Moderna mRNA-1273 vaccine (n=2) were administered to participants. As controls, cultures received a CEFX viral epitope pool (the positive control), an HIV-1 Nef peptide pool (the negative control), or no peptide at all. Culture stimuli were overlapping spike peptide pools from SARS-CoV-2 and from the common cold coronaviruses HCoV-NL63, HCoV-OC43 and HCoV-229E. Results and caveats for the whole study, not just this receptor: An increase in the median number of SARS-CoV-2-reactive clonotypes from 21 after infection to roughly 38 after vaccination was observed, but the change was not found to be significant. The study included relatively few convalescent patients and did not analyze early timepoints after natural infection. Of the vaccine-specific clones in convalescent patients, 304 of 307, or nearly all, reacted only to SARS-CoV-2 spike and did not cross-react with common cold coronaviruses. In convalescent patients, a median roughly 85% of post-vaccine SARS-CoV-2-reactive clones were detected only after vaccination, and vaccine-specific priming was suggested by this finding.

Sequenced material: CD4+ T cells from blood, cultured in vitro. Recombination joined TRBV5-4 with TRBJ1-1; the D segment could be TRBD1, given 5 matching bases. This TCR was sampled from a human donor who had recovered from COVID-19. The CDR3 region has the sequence CASSLAGVGDTEAFF. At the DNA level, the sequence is TGTGCCAGCAGCTTGGCCGGGGTAGGGGACACTGAAGCTTTCTTT.